The sequence of this T cell receptor beta chain was determined in a study of T cells in Graves' hyperthyroidism and ophthalmopathy. Germline V gene lookup returns CDR1 SEHNR and CDR2 FQNEAQ (reference sequence). The CDR3 totals 16 residues. Amplification yielded TCR beta CDR3 regions, with RNA transcripts as the source. During a first-round RT-PCR of the TCR CDR3, the HTBI primer set was used. TCRdb re-called the multiplex PCR reads with MiXCR, one entry per CDR3 protein. The data show about 58,000 distinct CDR3 sequences, with around half seen just once and 12% held by the top ten. Study-level findings and limits: Most thyroid clonotypes expanded above 0.001 appeared in blood too.

A note on this clonotype: The antigen remains undetermined. One junction end disagrees with the germline gene, perhaps due to a read error.

Under 3 months was the duration of disease in ophthalmopathy patients, who also had a Clinical Activity Score of at least 3 and a NOSPECS grade of at least 4. Patients were excluded for uncontrolled infection, other autoimmune disease, pregnancy or lactation. The sequencing input was blood. This sequence originates from a woman between 25 and 40 years old with Graves' ophthalmopathy. J is TRBJ1-4 and V is TRBV7-9; D call uncertain. CDR3 in amino acids: CASRPKRRISSEKLFF. CDR3 in DNA: TGTGCCAGCAGACCTAAACGACGGATCTCTAGTGAAAAGCTGTTTTTT.